Listed below are T cell receptor beta chains from one sample, sequenced in a study of response to subunit inactivated influenza vaccine. MiXCR, applied by TCRdb to the RT-PCR reads, yields one record per CDR3 protein. The sample lists 550,000 to 800,000 distinct CDR3 sequences, less than 20% seen once, with roughly 10% in the top ten. The sample here was PBMCs from blood, taken approximately 12 days after vaccination. The receptor set was obtained from a man in his forties or fifties who received an inactivated influenza vaccine. CDR3s include the opening cysteine and the closing phenylalanine or tryptophan. The order of the fields is V gene, J gene, clone size, D gene, CDR3 protein, CDR3 DNA. The D gene is left open where the match is weak. Part of the rows lack a size; the others show once, few, many or a class for expanded clones.

TRBV5-1	TRBJ2-5	.	TRBD1	CASTLDRAETQYF	TGCGCCAGCACCCTCGACAGGGCCGAGACCCAGTACTTC
TRBV12-3/TRBV12-4	TRBJ2-2	.	.	CTSSLGRLWGDANTGELFF	TGTACCAGCAGTTTAGGCCGGCTTTGGGGAGACGCGAACACCGGGGAGCTGTTTTTT
TRBV15	TRBJ2-5	many	.	CATSRDPQQQETQYF	TGTGCCACCAGCAGAGATCCACAGCAACAAGAGACCCAGTACTTC
TRBV6-5	TRBJ2-3	.	TRBD1	CASSYGTGGKQGDTQYF	TGTGCCAGCAGTTACGGGACAGGGGGCAAGCAGGGAGATACGCAGTATTTT
TRBV3-1	TRBJ1-1	.	.	CASSQSQVRMNTEAFF	TGTGCCAGCAGCCAGAGTCAGGTCCGCATGAACACTGAAGCTTTCTTT
TRBV20-1	TRBJ2-3	few	.	CSASGRRQTTDTQYF	TGCAGTGCTAGTGGGCGGCGCCAAACCACAGATACGCAGTATTTT
TRBV12-3/TRBV12-4	TRBJ2-7	many	TRBD2	CASTLGASGTEQYF	TGTGCCAGCACCCTGGGAGCTAGCGGGACCGAGCAGTACTTC
TRBV6-5	TRBJ1-1	.	.	CASSYSKSNNRAFF	TGTGCCAGCAGTTACTCGAAGTCAAACAACCGAGCTTTCTTT
TRBV4-3	TRBJ2-1	.	TRBD2	CASSQASYSGGAYNEQFF	TGCGCCAGCAGCCAAGCCAGCTATAGCGGGGGGGCCTACAATGAGCAGTTCTTC
TRBV5-1	TRBJ2-1	few	TRBD2	CASSLTISTSGRPSYNEQFF	TGCGCCAGCAGCTTGACGATAAGTACTAGCGGGAGACCCTCCTACAATGAGCAGTTCTTC
TRBV7-8	TRBJ2-5	.	TRBD1	CASSTDRVRQETQYF	TGTGCCAGCAGCACTGACAGGGTGCGGCAAGAGACCCAGTACTTC
TRBV29-1	TRBJ1-2	.	TRBD1	CSVSRQGDGYTF	TGCAGCGTTTCACGACAGGGTGATGGCTACACCTTC
TRBV7-9	TRBJ2-7	.	.	CASSLSRVYNYEQYF	TGTGCCAGCAGCCTAAGTAGGGTGTACAACTACGAGCAGTACTTC
TRBV30	TRBJ2-5	.	TRBD1	CAWRRQGAKTQYF	TGTGCCTGGAGGCGACAGGGGGCAAAGACCCAGTACTTC
TRBV10-3	TRBJ1-2	.	.	CAISVGENYGYTF	TGTGCCATCAGTGTAGGGGAAAACTATGGCTACACCTTC
TRBV20-1	TRBJ2-4	few	.	CSASRLAKNIQYF	TGCAGTGCTAGTCGCCTAGCCAAAAACATTCAGTACTTC
TRBV14	TRBJ2-3	few	.	CASSPGSYLTDTQYF	TGTGCCAGCAGCCCCGGGTCGTATTTGACAGATACGCAGTATTTT
TRBV13	TRBJ2-1	few	.	CASSLRIGRKSDLNEQFF	TGTGCCAGCAGCTTACGAATAGGCAGGAAATCAGACCTCAATGAGCAGTTCTTC
TRBV5-6	TRBJ1-1	.	TRBD1	CASSPRRTGRSTEAFF	TGTGCCAGCAGCCCCCGCCGGACAGGGAGGAGCACTGAAGCTTTCTTT